Each of the 8 T cell receptor beta chains below was sequenced from the same sample in a study of human thymus T cells. The assay was immunoSEQ multiplex PCR, and TCRdb's table has in-frame clones only and misses some. The profile shows about 60,000 clones, approximately 95% of them singletons. Source material: blood. The origin of the receptors is a boy under two years old with a congenital heart defect but otherwise immunologically healthy.

This chain joins TRBV5-4 and TRBJ2-7; 13 bases agree with TRBD2. The CDR3 runs to 14 residues. After removal of 3 bases from V and 5 bases from J, the junction contained 2 bases not matched to a gene. Germline V gene lookup returns CDR1 SGHNT and CDR2 YYREEE (reference sequence). The CDR3 protein is CASSSGLAGNEQYF. The CDR3 bases are TGTGCCAGCAGCTCGGGACTAGCGGGAAACGAGCAGTACTTC.

The chain recombines TRBV28 with TRBJ1-5; D gene ambiguous. V shed 0 bases and J shed 7 bases, with 4 bases lying between them. Germline CDR1 reads MDHEN; CDR2 reads SYDVKM. This CDR3 is 12 amino acids long. The CDR3 DNA reads TGTGCCAGCAGTTTATGGGGGCAGCCCCAGCATTTT. Encoded protein: CASSLWGQPQHF.

CDR3 nucleotide sequence: TGTGCCTGGTCCACGGGACTGTCCGCCTACGAGCAGTACTTC. It codes for CAWSTGLSAYEQYF. V gene TRBV30 combines with J gene TRBJ2-7; the D gene is possibly TRBD2 (6 bases). Per germline, CDR1 GTSNPN and CDR2 SVGIG (reference sequence). Trimming took 5 bases from V and 2 from J, leaving 16 bases between them. CDR3 length: 14 amino acids.

This chain uses TRBV5-1 with TRBJ2-5; the D gene is possibly TRBD1 (6 bases). Trimming took off 1 base at V and 5 bases at J, with 6 bases between the two ends. The CDR3 is 12 residues long. Germline lookup yields CDR1 SGHRS and CDR2 YFSETQ. The CDR3 nucleotides read TGCGCCAGCAGCTTGACAGGGGAGACCCAGTACTTC. Translating gives CASSLTGETQYF.

The V gene is TRBV11-2, the J gene TRBJ1-2, with D possibly being TRBD1 (5 bases). Trimming removed 1 base from V and 6 bases from J, with 9 bases in between. From germline, CDR1 is SGHAT and CDR2 FQNNGV. The CDR3 sequence is 13 residues long. The CDR3 spells CASSLGLGDGYTF. The CDR3 DNA follows: TGTGCCAGCAGCTTAGGGCTGGGGGATGGCTACACCTTC.

The chain carries TRBV20-1 and TRBJ1-1; D ambiguous. Germline CDR1 DFQATT, CDR2 SNEGSKA (reference sequence). The CDR3 runs to 11 residues. The V gene lost 3 bases and the J gene lost 1 base, with 3 bases spanning the gap. This CDR3 reads CSARENTEAFF. The CDR3 DNA follows: TGCAGTGCTAGGGAGAACACTGAAGCTTTCTTT.

The genes are TRBV5-1 and TRBJ1-2, with D possibly TRBD1 on 6 matching bases. V dropped 2 bases and J dropped 6 bases, with 17 bases sitting between them. Germline V gene data show CDR1 as SGHRS and CDR2 as YFSETQ. This CDR3 region has 15 residues. The CDR3 DNA reads TGCGCCAGCAGCTTAACGTCCGGACAGTTGGATGGCTACACCTTC. Translated, it gives CASSLTSGQLDGYTF.

The V gene is TRBV10-3, the J gene TRBJ1-3, with D uncertain. This CDR3 contains 14 residues. Looked up from germline, CDR1 is ENHRY and CDR2 is SYGVKD. The V gene lost 4 bases and the J gene lost 0 bases, with 7 bases spanning the gap. CDR3 bases: TGTGCCATCAGTGTAGAGAGCTCTGGAAACACCATATATTTT. Residues: CAISVESSGNTIYF.